Detailed here is one T cell receptor beta chain. Assay used: immunoSEQ multiplex PCR; TCRdb lists only in-frame clones, some missing. The sample consists of about 170,000 clones, less than 85% of them appearing once. The CDR3 runs 13 residues. After removal of 8 bases from V and 4 bases from J, the junction contained 4 bases not matched to a gene. Germline V gives CDR1 SNHLY, CDR2 FYNNEI. The sample belongs to a study of blood T cell repertoires in COVID-19. In the study overall: COVID-19 samples from acute and convalescent phases originated in the United States, Italy and Spain. PBMCs, B-cell-depleted T cells, or T cells were the source of the cDNA or gDNA that made up the material.

The sequence was collected from a woman of 80 years or more with active or convalescent COVID-19. V is TRBV2 and J is TRBJ2-5; 10 positions match TRBD2. The sample consisted of peripheral blood. This chain's CDR3 is CASRPSGRETQYF. CDR3 coding DNA: TGTGCCAGCCGTCCTAGCGGGAGAGAGACCCAGTACTTC.